This TCR beta chain was identified in a study of shared clonotypes between healthy human individuals. Deep-level assay runs were performed. The method was immunoSEQ multiplex PCR; TCRdb's version includes in-frame clones alone and lacks a portion of them. Here the sample spans about 2.4 million clones, roughly 93% being singletons. Germline V gene lookup returns CDR1 SGHTA and CDR2 FQGTGA. Trimming cost V 5 bases and J 7 bases; bases outside gene matches: 8. The CDR3 sequence is 14 residues long. The chain employs TRBV7-3 and TRBJ2-1; 7 bases align to TRBD2. The TCR comes from a man between 18 and 35 years old in good health. Some clones in this sample may be carry-over from other donors' samples. The specimen sequenced was naive CD4+ T cells from PBMCs. This sample's subset: CD45RA+ positively selected. Here the CDR3 reads CASSPPGTKNEQFF. The DNA of the CDR3 is TGTGCCAGCAGCCCCCCCGGGACTAAGAATGAGCAGTTCTTC.